The clone carrying this TCR beta chain was counted once. This specimen comes from a study of technical replicates of blood from four donors. The data were produced by immunoSEQ multiplex PCR, yet TCRdb's version contains in-frame clones alone and is incomplete. The table records under 65,000 clones, about 86% of them present only once. Germline V gene data show CDR1 as SGHTA and CDR2 as FQGNSA. J lost 3 bases, V lost 0 bases, and 1 base had no gene match. The CDR3 covers 15 residues. Sequences were obtained from PBMCs. This TCR derives from a human donor in good health. Some clones in this sample may be carry-over from other donors' samples. This chain connects TRBV7-2 to TRBJ2-7; 11 bases align to TRBD1. The CDR3 loop reads CASSLAGTGGYEQYF. The CDR3 bases are TGTGCCAGCAGCTTAGCTGGGACAGGGGGCTACGAGCAGTACTTC. Together with reference TRBV7-2 and TRBJ2-7, the CDR3 gives the full variable domain: GAGVSQSPSNKVTEKGKDVELRCDPISGHTALYWYRQSLGQGLEFLIYFQGNSAPDKSGLPSDRFSAERTGGSVSTLTIQRTQQEDSAVYLCASSLAGTGGYEQYFGPGTRLTVT.